A single TCR beta chain is shown here with its context. Its cognate antigen is unknown. Libraries were prepared by immunoSEQ multiplex PCR; TCRdb keeps only in-frame clonotypes and omits some of them. Of about 47,000 clones detected, approximately 76% appear once; the ten largest clones hold roughly 8%. V gave up 3 bases and J gave up 2 bases; unmatched junction bases: 11. CDR1 and CDR2 from the germline V gene are SEHNR and FQNEAQ (reference sequence). This CDR3 comprises 17 residues. This sample was included in a study of radiotherapy plus CTLA-4 blockade in lung cancer. Study details: Patients showed objective responses in around a sixth of cases and disease control in roughly 31%.

General observations from the study: Clones of tumor-derived TCRs expanded in blood after radiotherapy plus ipilimumab.

Ipilimumab-mediated CTLA-4 blockade plus focal radiation was given to patients having chemo-refractory metastatic non-small-cell lung cancer. The specimen comprised peripheral blood, sampled from a patient treated with radiotherapy plus ipilimumab. The chain joins TRBV7-9 to TRBJ2-3; 7 positions agree with TRBD2. This receptor was identified in a human donor with non-small cell lung cancer who had stable disease on radiotherapy plus ipilimumab. CDR3 loop: CASSFSVASGYTDTQYF. The CDR3 nucleotides are TGTGCCAGCAGCTTTAGCGTGGCTAGCGGATACACAGATACGCAGTATTTT.